Presented here are 13 T cell receptor beta chains from one specimen sequenced in a study of blood T cells in healthy people across ages. A second PCR of 7 to 11 cycles used a sample-barcoded 5' primer and a J-beta primer mix. TCRdb fed the 5' RACE reads into MiXCR, producing one record per CDR3 protein. The table includes roughly 790,000 distinct CDR3 sequences, about 42% detected once. Material: blood. These receptors were obtained from a woman aged 55-70 years in good health.

This chain's CDR3 is CSAPSIAWDTEAFF. CDR3 nucleotide sequence: TGCAGTGCTCCCTCAATAGCCTGGGACACTGAAGCTTTCTTT. The chain has TRBV20-1 and TRBJ1-1; no definite D call. CDR1 and CDR2 from the germline V gene are DFQATT and SNEGSKA (reference sequence). The CDR3 is made up of 14 amino acids. The V gene lost 5 bases and the J gene lost 3 bases, with 16 bases spanning the gap.

V and J are TRBV27 and TRBJ2-5; D unresolved. Germline-derived CDR1 and CDR2 are MNHEY and SMNVEV (reference sequence). The length of the CDR3 is 14 residues. The ends were cut back, 4 bases at V and 3 bases at J, with 12 bases in the middle. CDR3 in amino acids: CASSSDLGEETQYF. DNA for the CDR3: TGTGCCAGCAGTTCGGACCTTGGGGAAGAGACCCAGTACTTC.

This clonotype has ten or more counts. The chain combines TRBV10-3 with TRBJ2-1, with 7 bases identical to TRBD2. The V gene's germline CDR1 is ENHRY and CDR2 SYGVKD. This CDR3 region has 13 residues. J was trimmed by 0 bases and V by 10 bases; bases with no gene match: 3. The CDR3 DNA reads TGTGCCACTTTAGCGGGCTCCTACAATGAGCAGTTCTTC. Its protein is CATLAGSYNEQFF.

Ten or more counts support this clonotype. The rearrangement uses TRBV28 and TRBJ2-1; TRBD2 agrees at 12 bases. The germline CDR1 and CDR2 sequences are MDHEN and SYDVKM. The CDR3 sequence is 14 residues long. V trimming: 4 bases; J trimming: 8 bases; junction bases outside the gene matches: 3. The CDR3 loop reads CASSSSGRGHEQFF. CDR3 nucleotides: TGTGCCAGCAGTTCTAGCGGGAGGGGCCATGAGCAGTTCTTC.

This clonotype was counted many times. CDR3 sequence (DNA): TGCAGCGTTGTCCGCGCGGCGGGAGGAGGCTACGAGCAGTACTTC. It codes for CSVVRAAGGGYEQYF. The V call is TRBV29-1, the J call TRBJ2-7, with 8 bases lining up with TRBD2. J lost 3 bases, V lost 4 bases, and 11 bases had no gene match. The germline V gene has CDR1 SQVTM and CDR2 ANQGSEA. The CDR3 loop spans 15 amino acids.

The rearrangement joins TRBV20-1 to TRBJ2-1; maybe TRBD2 (6 bases). V was cut by 0 bases and J by 8 bases, with 23 bases left in between. Germline V gene sequence: CDR1 DFQATT, CDR2 SNEGSKA (reference sequence). The CDR3 runs 17 residues. CDR3 bases: TGCAGTGCTAGAGATCTAAGGGGACCTCGGAGGGGCGATGAGCAGTTCTTC. Protein: CSARDLRGPRRGDEQFF.

This chain joins TRBV12-3 or TRBV12-4 and TRBJ2-7; D unclear. The CDR3 loop spans 12 amino acids. V lost 6 bases and J lost 4, with 10 bases in between. The CDR3 DNA reads as TGTGCCAGCAGCCCCTGGGGTTACGAGCAGTACTTC. Translation gives CASSPWGYEQYF.

The CDR3 DNA reads as TGCAGTGCTTCGGGGGCGGCAGATACGCAGTATTTT. Translated, it gives CSASGAADTQYF. This rearrangement joins TRBV20-1 to TRBJ2-3; D may match TRBD1 or TRBD2 (6 bases each). Trimming removed 5 bases at V and 4 bases at J, with 10 bases between. The CDR3 has 12 amino acids. Looked up from germline, CDR1 is DFQATT and CDR2 is SNEGSKA (reference sequence).

On this clonotype itself: A much larger clone is a single base away; this may be a read error. V and J are TRBV6-6 and TRBJ2-7; TRBD2 agrees at 12 bases. The CDR3 extends over 15 amino acids. J lost 7 bases, V lost 7 bases, and 11 bases had no gene match. Germline CDR1 and CDR2: MNHNY and SVGAGI (reference sequence). The CDR3 loop is CASTRLAGVGNEQYF. The CDR3 DNA sequence: TGTGCCAGCACCCGACTAGCGGGAGTCGGGAATGAGCAGTACTTC.

This clonotype was seen only a few times. V gene TRBV19 combines with J gene TRBJ2-5; D perhaps matches TRBD2 (5 bases). With 6 bases removed from V and 5 bases from J, the gap between germline ends came to 10 bases. The CDR3 extends over 12 amino acids. Germline CDR1 and CDR2: LNHDA and SQIVND (reference sequence). CDR3 nucleotides: TGTGCCAGTAGAGCGGTTGGGGAGACCCAGTACTTC. Translation: CASRAVGETQYF.

The chain carries TRBV28 and TRBJ2-1; D possibly corresponds to TRBD2 (6 bases). Deletions cut 6 bases from V and 9 bases from J, with 15 bases between. The CDR3 spans 13 residues. CDR1 is MDHEN and CDR2 is SYDVKM in the germline V gene. For the CDR3, the DNA is TGTGCCAGCAGCCCGACTAGAATTATTGAGCAGTTCTTC. It is translated as CASSPTRIIEQFF.

The rearrangement joins TRBV29-1 to TRBJ1-1, with D hard to call. The CDR3 runs to 12 residues. Trimming left V 8 bases short and J 1 base short, with 11 bases between. The germline gives CDR1 SQVTM, CDR2 ANQGSEA. The CDR3 protein is CSLIFGNTEAFF. The CDR3 DNA reads as TGCAGCCTAATTTTCGGGAACACTGAAGCTTTCTTT.

This clonotype was seen a handful of times. The chain joins TRBV4-3 to TRBJ2-1, with D perhaps assigned TRBD1 or TRBD2 (6 bases each). The CDR3 totals 16 residues. V lost 0 bases and J 7 bases, leaving 16 bases between the germline ends. CDR1 LGHNA and CDR2 YSLEER come from the germline V gene. CDR3 loop: CASSQDYGGVPNEQFF. In DNA form, the CDR3 reads TGCGCCAGCAGCCAAGATTACGGGGGCGTACCGAATGAGCAGTTCTTC.